This TCR beta chain was recovered during a study of T cell responses to AZD1222 COVID-19 vaccine. Clones were sequenced by immunoSEQ multiplex PCR, and TCRdb holds only the in-frame ones, with some missing. The sample consists of tens of thousands of clones, approximately 86% of them appearing once. Study results and caveats: Donors, mostly white British, included more females; clonal diversity was possibly underestimated. Spike-spanning, vaccine-associated CD4 TCRs were dominant at 160-218 and 743-854. It was only a handful of AZD1222 recipients who were seropositive at baseline.

The CDR3 has 15 amino acids. Germline V gene data show CDR1 as SGHNT and CDR2 as YYREEE (reference sequence). With 4 bases removed from V and 0 bases from J, the gap between germline ends came to 11 bases. Regarding this clone: Its specificity is unknown.

The sequencing here drew on peripheral blood, taken on day 0 of AZD1222 vaccination. The receptor comes from an adult in good health. This sequence joins TRBV5-4 and TRBJ1-3; D not certain. The CDR3 sequence is CASSPGRTSGNTIYF. The CDR3 bases are TGTGCCAGCAGCCCCGGACGTACCTCTGGAAACACCATATATTTT. Looking up the rest from reference TRBV5-4 and TRBJ1-3 gives the full variable domain: ETGVTQSPTHLIKTRGQQVTLRCSSQSGHNTVSWYQQALGQGPQFIFQYYREEENGRGNFPPRFSGLQFPNYSSELNVNALELDDSALYLCASSPGRTSGNTIYFGEGSWLTVV.